A single sample is the source of the 15 T cell receptor beta chains below, sequenced in a study of blood T cells in healthy people across ages. For the second PCR, which ran for roughly 6 to 12 cycles, a sample-barcoded 5' primer and a J-beta primer mix were used. TCRdb recomputed calls from the 5' RACE reads with MiXCR, one row per CDR3 protein. The table records around 600,000 distinct CDR3 sequences, roughly 48% of them present only once. The sequenced sample was blood. The receptor set was obtained from a man at least 80 years old in good health.

In its sample, this clonotype was seen a few times. V gene TRBV20-1 combines with J gene TRBJ2-1; TRBD2 is a possible D gene (6 bases). From germline, CDR1 is DFQATT and CDR2 SNEGSKA (reference sequence). The V gene lost 6 bases and the J gene lost 9 bases, with 21 bases spanning the gap. The CDR3 is 14 amino acids. The chain's CDR3 is CSARRDGRSGEQFF. CDR3 DNA sequence: TGCAGTGCCCGACGAGACGGGAGAAGTGGTGAGCAGTTCTTC.

There are a few counts of this clonotype. The chain recombines TRBV3-1 with TRBJ2-1; D ambiguous. Germline CDR1 LGHDT, CDR2 YNNKEL (reference sequence). CDR3 length equals 15 residues. Trimming removed 0 bases from V and 0 bases from J, with 6 bases in between. This chain's CDR3 is CASSQDQNSYNEQFF. DNA of the CDR3: TGTGCCAGCAGCCAAGACCAGAACTCCTACAATGAGCAGTTCTTC.

J is TRBJ2-6 and V is TRBV20-1; the D is unclear. CDR1 and CDR2 (germline): DFQATT, SNEGSKA (reference sequence). There are 13 residues in the CDR3. V lost 6 bases and J lost 1, with 7 bases in between. CDR3 nucleotides: TGCAGTGCAGAGAGGTCTGGGGCCAACGTCCTGACTTTC. Protein: CSAERSGANVLTF.

The chain recombines TRBV4-1 with TRBJ2-3; 8 nucleotides align to TRBD2. CDR3 length equals 15 residues. Germline assignment: CDR1 MGHRA and CDR2 YSYEKL. The ends lost 4 bases at V and 1 base at J; junction bases unmatched: 4. CDR3 protein: CASSRDSGGTDTQYF. Here the CDR3 DNA reads TGCGCCAGCAGCCGAGATAGCGGGGGCACAGATACGCAGTATTTT.

This chain connects TRBV2 to TRBJ2-5; D possibly uses TRBD1 or TRBD2 (5 bases each). V was clipped by 7 bases and J by 5 bases, with 17 bases between them. The CDR3 extends over 14 amino acids. From germline, CDR1 is SNHLY and CDR2 FYNNEI. This CDR3 reads CASNDRGIEETQYF. In DNA form, the CDR3 reads TGTGCCAGCAATGACAGAGGGATTGAGGAGACCCAGTACTTC.

This clonotype was seen a handful of times. The rearrangement joins TRBV5-1 to TRBJ2-7, with 9 bases fitting TRBD1. Per the germline V gene, CDR1 is SGHRS and CDR2 is YFSETQ. This CDR3 spans 14 amino acids. J gave up 7 bases and V 4 bases, and 9 bases lay outside the gene matches. CDR3 nucleotide sequence: TGCGCCAGCAGCGCGGGACAGGGTACGGAAGAGCAGTACTTC. This gives the protein CASSAGQGTEEQYF. The full variable domain, rest sourced from reference TRBV5-1 and TRBJ2-7, is KAGVTQTPRYLIKTRGQQVTLSCSPISGHRSVSWYQQTPGQGLQFLFEYFSETQRNKGNFPGRFSGRQFSNSRSEMNVSTLELGDSALYLCASSAGQGTEEQYFGPGTRLTVT.

There are a few counts of this clonotype. This sequence joins TRBV20-1 and TRBJ2-3, with D maybe TRBD1 (6 bases). This CDR3 is built from 12 residues. Trimming stripped 5 bases from V and 4 bases from J, with 10 bases between. Germline V CDR1 and CDR2: DFQATT, SNEGSKA (reference sequence). The CDR3 protein is CSARAGADTQYF. The CDR3 DNA reads TGCAGTGCTCGGGCAGGGGCAGATACGCAGTATTTT.

The J gene is TRBJ2-5, the V gene TRBV9; 12 positions agree with TRBD2. The CDR3 is 19 amino acids. V gave up 0 bases and J gave up 0 bases; unmatched junction bases: 9. Germline values: CDR1 SGDLS, CDR2 YYNGEE. The CDR3 sequence: CASSVGLASGRGYQETQYF. CDR3 sequence (DNA): TGTGCCAGCAGCGTAGGTCTGGCTAGCGGGAGGGGGTACCAAGAGACCCAGTACTTC.

This clonotype was counted between two and nine times. V and J are TRBV2 and TRBJ2-3; D gene ambiguous. From germline, CDR1 is SNHLY and CDR2 FYNNEI. Trimming took off 10 bases at V and 0 bases at J, with 14 bases between the two ends. The CDR3 consists of 14 residues. The CDR3 reads CATSTDPSTDTQYF. The CDR3 DNA is TGTGCCACCTCGACCGACCCTAGCACAGATACGCAGTATTTT.

The CDR3: CSAYTRNTEAFF. The CDR3, as DNA: TGCAGTGCTTATACTAGGAACACTGAAGCTTTCTTT. The chain combines TRBV20-1 with TRBJ1-1; D remains ambiguous. This CDR3 has 12 amino acids. The V end lost 5 bases, the J end lost 1 base, and 8 bases lay between the germline ends. Germline V gene data show CDR1 as DFQATT and CDR2 as SNEGSKA (reference sequence).

This clonotype was detected a few times. The chain carries TRBV10-3 and TRBJ1-5, with D perhaps TRBD1 (5 bases). The CDR3 is 15 amino acids. V was trimmed by 10 bases and J by 4 bases, leaving 20 bases between them. The germline V gene encodes CDR1 ENHRY and CDR2 SYGVKD. DNA of the CDR3: TGTGCCACCCATCCCGACAGTGCTATTAATCAGCCCCAGCATTTT. Translated, it gives CATHPDSAINQPQHF.

On this clonotype: Relative to the germline gene, one junction end is altered; a read error may explain this. The V and J genes are TRBV3-1 and TRBJ1-6; D remains ambiguous. Looked up from germline, CDR1 is LGHDT and CDR2 is YNNKEL (reference sequence). There are 18 residues in the CDR3. The CDR3 spells CASSQDRLASSHNSPLHF. In nucleotides, the CDR3 is TGTGCCAGCAGCCAAGATCGTCTGGCGAGCTCCCATAATTCACCCCTCCACTTT.

The V gene is TRBV5-1, the J gene TRBJ2-7, with 7 bases fitting TRBD1. CDR3 length: 15 amino acids. In germline, CDR1 is SGHRS, CDR2 YFSETQ. V lost 4 bases, J lost 0 bases, and 7 bases stayed unmatched. CDR3 coding DNA: TGCGCCAGCAGCCGGGACAGACCCTTCTCCTACGAGCAGTACTTC. It encodes CASSRDRPFSYEQYF. The full variable domain, rest sourced from reference TRBV5-1 and TRBJ2-7, is KAGVTQTPRYLIKTRGQQVTLSCSPISGHRSVSWYQQTPGQGLQFLFEYFSETQRNKGNFPGRFSGRQFSNSRSEMNVSTLELGDSALYLCASSRDRPFSYEQYFGPGTRLTVT.

This clonotype has more than one count but fewer than ten. The V gene is TRBV6-6, the J gene TRBJ2-2, with D possibly being TRBD2 (5 bases). Germline lookup yields CDR1 MNHNY and CDR2 SVGAGI (reference sequence). This CDR3 spans 14 amino acids. The V end lost 8 bases, the J end lost 6 bases, and 16 bases lay between the germline ends. CDR3 in amino acids: CASAGSPGAGELFF. In DNA form, the CDR3 reads TGTGCCAGCGCCGGGTCCCCCGGGGCCGGGGAGCTGTTTTTT.

The V gene is TRBV4-3, the J gene TRBJ2-3; 11 nucleotides align to TRBD2. V trimming: 5 bases; J trimming: 3 bases; junction bases outside the gene matches: 10. The CDR3 spans 17 residues. Per the germline V gene, CDR1 is LGHNA and CDR2 is YSLEER. The CDR3, as DNA: TGCGCCAGCAGCTTAGTAGCGGGAGGGCCCTCGACAGATACGCAGTATTTT. Protein product: CASSLVAGGPSTDTQYF.